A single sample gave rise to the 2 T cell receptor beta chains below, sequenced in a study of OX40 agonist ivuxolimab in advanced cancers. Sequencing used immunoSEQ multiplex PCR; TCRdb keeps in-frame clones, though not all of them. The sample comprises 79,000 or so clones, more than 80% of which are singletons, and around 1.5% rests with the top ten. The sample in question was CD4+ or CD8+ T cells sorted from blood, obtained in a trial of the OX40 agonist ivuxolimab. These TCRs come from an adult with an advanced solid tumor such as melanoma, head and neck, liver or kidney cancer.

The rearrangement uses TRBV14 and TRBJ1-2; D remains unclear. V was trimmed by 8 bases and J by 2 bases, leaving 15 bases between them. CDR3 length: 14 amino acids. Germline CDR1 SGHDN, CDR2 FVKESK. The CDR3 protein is CASSPWVGNYGYTF. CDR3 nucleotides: TGTGCCAGCTCTCCTTGGGTTGGGAACTATGGCTACACCTTC.

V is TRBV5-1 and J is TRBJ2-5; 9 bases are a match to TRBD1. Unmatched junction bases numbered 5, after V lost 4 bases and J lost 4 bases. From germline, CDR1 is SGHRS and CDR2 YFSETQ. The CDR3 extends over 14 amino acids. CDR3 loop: CASSAGTGRETQYF. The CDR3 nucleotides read TGCGCCAGCAGCGCGGGGACAGGGCGAGAGACCCAGTACTTC.